The 2 T cell receptor beta chains given below trace back to one sample, sequenced in a study of cytomegalovirus exposure and HLA in healthy donors. The protocol was immunoSEQ multiplex PCR, while the TCRdb copy is restricted to in-frame clones and leaves out a portion. The sample has 56,000 or so clones; 93% are singletons. Specimen: PBMCs. These TCRs come from a woman under 30 in good health and CMV-seropositive.

The genes are TRBV28 and TRBJ1-2; 9 bases map to TRBD1. Trimming at V came to 4 bases and at J to 2 bases, leaving 5 bases not matched to a gene. The CDR3 sequence is 15 residues long. Germline V gives CDR1 MDHEN, CDR2 SYDVKM. This CDR3 reads CASSSGGTGNYGYTF. Here the CDR3 DNA reads TGTGCCAGCAGTTCCGGGGGGACAGGGAACTATGGCTACACCTTC.

This chain connects TRBV4-1 to TRBJ2-7; the D is unclear. The CDR3 has 14 amino acids. Looked up from germline, CDR1 is MGHRA and CDR2 is YSYEKL. V was clipped by 0 bases and J by 4 bases, with 10 bases between them. The CDR3 reads CASSQEDNLYEQYF. In DNA form, the CDR3 reads TGCGCCAGCAGCCAAGAAGACAATTTATACGAGCAGTACTTC.